One sample yielded the 20 T cell receptor beta chains listed below, sequenced in a study of blood T cell repertoires in COVID-19. Profiling relied on immunoSEQ multiplex PCR, and the TCRdb table lists in-frame clones only, not all of them. This table has about 100,000 clones, 80% to 95% appearing once. Sequencing used peripheral blood. The receptors were sampled from a man aged 45-60 years with active COVID-19.

This rearrangement joins TRBV7-9 to TRBJ2-1; 9 bases fit TRBD2. The CDR3 has 15 amino acids. After removal of 2 bases from V and 8 bases from J, the junction contained 7 bases not matched to a gene. Germline CDR1 reads SEHNR; CDR2 reads FQNEAQ (reference sequence). CDR3 sequence: CASSLKSSGTHEQFF. CDR3 sequence (DNA): TGTGCCAGCAGCTTAAAGTCTAGCGGGACTCATGAGCAGTTCTTC.

The genes are TRBV11-2 and TRBJ2-7; 9 bases match TRBD1. The germline gives CDR1 SGHAT, CDR2 FQNNGV. CDR3 length equals 14 residues. Trimming took 5 bases from V and 2 from J; bases not matched to a gene: 4. This CDR3 reads CASSTWTGAYEQYF. For the CDR3, the DNA is TGTGCCAGCAGCACCTGGACAGGGGCCTACGAGCAGTACTTC.

The genes are TRBV5-1 and TRBJ2-5, with a tentative D call TRBD2 (6 bases). Per germline, CDR1 SGHRS and CDR2 YFSETQ. The CDR3 is 16 residues long. V shed 3 bases and J shed 2 bases, with 17 bases lying between them. As DNA, the CDR3 is TGCGCCAGCAGCTCCCAAGGGGCGGGACCGCAAGAGACCCAGTACTTC. This encodes CASSSQGAGPQETQYF.

The V gene is TRBV14, the J gene TRBJ2-3; 7 bases are a match to TRBD2. CDR1 and CDR2 from the germline V gene are SGHDN and FVKESK. The CDR3 has 16 amino acids. After removal of 1 base from V and 0 bases from J, the junction contained 4 bases not matched to a gene. The CDR3 DNA reads as TGTGCCAGCAGCCAAGGTCTAGCGGAAAGCACAGATACGCAGTATTTT. Residues: CASSQGLAESTDTQYF.

The chain links TRBV28 to TRBJ2-7; 13 bases align to TRBD2. V lost 8 bases, J lost 3 bases, and 10 bases stayed unmatched. The CDR3 consists of 16 residues. The germline CDR1 and CDR2 sequences are MDHEN and SYDVKM. The CDR3 coding sequence is TGTGCCAGCGCAACTAGCGGGAGGGCCATTGGCTACGAGCAGTACTTC. It is translated as CASATSGRAIGYEQYF.

A single count supports this clone. J is TRBJ2-5 and V is TRBV19; 8 nucleotides match TRBD2. Germline trimming cut 3 bases from V and 7 bases from J; bases unmatched to any gene: 10. Germline-derived CDR1 and CDR2 are LNHDA and SQIVND (reference sequence). CDR3 size: 15 residues. CDR3 region: CASSMDSGVRGTQYF. CDR3 bases: TGTGCCAGTAGTATGGATAGCGGGGTCCGGGGGACCCAGTACTTC.

The chain has TRBV28 and TRBJ2-1, with 11 bases matching TRBD2. The CDR3 is made up of 17 amino acids. J lost 3 bases, V lost 6 bases, and 10 bases had no gene match. Germline V CDR1 and CDR2: MDHEN, SYDVKM. The CDR3 spells CASSSGTTSGSYNEQFF. CDR3 bases: TGTGCCAGCAGCTCGGGGACTACTAGCGGGAGCTACAATGAGCAGTTCTTC.

This clone appeared a single time. The chain recombines TRBV12-3 or TRBV12-4 with TRBJ2-2, with 10 positions matching TRBD1. Trimming took 5 bases from V and 6 from J; bases not matched to a gene: 0. The CDR3 has 13 residues. The chain's CDR3 is CASSDRGPGELFF. Written as DNA, the CDR3 is TGTGCCAGCAGTGACAGGGGGCCCGGGGAGCTGTTTTTT.

This clone was observed a few times. The chain joins TRBV5-1 to TRBJ2-7, with 7 bases matching TRBD2. Trimming removed 0 bases from V and 5 bases from J; junction bases left unmatched: 8. Germline values: CDR1 SGHRS, CDR2 YFSETQ. CDR3 length: 15 amino acids. The DNA of the CDR3 is TGCGCCAGCAGCTTGGGCGGGAGTAGTCCGGACGAGCAGTACTTC. It specifies CASSLGGSSPDEQYF.

This chain connects TRBV5-8 to TRBJ2-7, with 8 bases identical to TRBD1. V shed 1 base, J shed 2 bases, and the junction held 11 bases outside the gene matches. CDR3 size: 17 residues. Germline V gene sequence: CDR1 SGHTS, CDR2 YDEGEE. The CDR3 loop is CASSLNFGQGTPYEQYF. The CDR3 DNA reads as TGTGCCAGCAGCTTGAATTTTGGACAGGGAACCCCCTACGAGCAGTACTTC.

The chain carries TRBV29-1 and TRBJ2-7; 9 nucleotides match TRBD1. Germline CDR1 reads SQVTM; CDR2 reads ANQGSEA. The length of the CDR3 is 12 residues. J lost 5 bases, V lost 6 bases, and 5 bases had no gene match. CDR3: CSVRQGGHEQYF. The CDR3 DNA reads TGCAGCGTACGACAGGGGGGGCACGAGCAGTACTTC.

The chain couples TRBV19 to TRBJ2-5; 8 bases align to TRBD2. With V trimmed by 2 bases and J by 2 bases, 4 bases remained unmatched. Germline lookup yields CDR1 LNHDA and CDR2 SQIVND (reference sequence). This CDR3 contains 15 residues. CDR3 bases: TGTGCCAGTAGTATATGGACTAGCAGGCAAGAGACCCAGTACTTC. Its translation is CASSIWTSRQETQYF.

This rearrangement joins TRBV5-1 to TRBJ2-5; 10 positions agree with TRBD1. With 0 bases clipped from V and 2 bases from J, the junction kept 1 base outside the gene matches. CDR1 is SGHRS, CDR2 YFSETQ, per germline. This CDR3 is built from 15 residues. Written as DNA, the CDR3 is TGCGCCAGCAGCTTGGGGGGACAGGGGCAAGAGACCCAGTACTTC. Residues: CASSLGGQGQETQYF. Full variable domain (missing parts from reference TRBV5-1 and TRBJ2-5): KAGVTQTPRYLIKTRGQQVTLSCSPISGHRSVSWYQQTPGQGLQFLFEYFSETQRNKGNFPGRFSGRQFSNSRSEMNVSTLELGDSALYLCASSLGGQGQETQYFGPGTRLLVL.

The rearrangement uses TRBV10-2 and TRBJ2-7, with D hard to call. The CDR3 totals 10 residues. Germline V gene data show CDR1 as WSHSY and CDR2 as SAAADI. Trimming took 8 bases from V and 4 from J, leaving 6 bases between them. The CDR3 nucleotides are TGCGCCAGCCTAATTTACGAGCAGTACTTC. Amino acid sequence: CASLIYEQYF.

V gene TRBV19 combines with J gene TRBJ1-1; D may be TRBD1 (5 bases). Germline CDR1 LNHDA, CDR2 SQIVND (reference sequence). The CDR3 loop spans 17 amino acids. V was shortened by 5 bases and J by 3 bases, with 22 bases between the two germline ends. The CDR3 spells CASSPSGDGAADTEAFF. As DNA, the CDR3 is TGTGCCAGTAGTCCCAGTGGTGATGGGGCCGCGGACACTGAAGCTTTCTTT.

J is TRBJ1-1 and V is TRBV10-3; D perhaps matches TRBD1 (5 bases). Trimming removed 10 bases from V and 4 bases from J, with 10 bases in between. The CDR3 loop spans 11 amino acids. Looked up from germline, CDR1 is ENHRY and CDR2 is SYGVKD. Here the CDR3 reads CATLQGTEAFF. CDR3 DNA sequence: TGTGCCACCCTGCAGGGCACTGAAGCTTTCTTT.

The chain joins TRBV5-4 to TRBJ2-2, with TRBD2 matching 9 bases. V shed 4 bases, J shed 3 bases, and the junction held 10 bases outside the gene matches. This CDR3 is 17 amino acids long. Germline assignment: CDR1 SGHNT and CDR2 YYREEE (reference sequence). The CDR3 loop reads CASSQPFSGSDTGELFF. The CDR3 region has the DNA TGTGCCAGCAGCCAACCCTTTAGCGGGAGTGACACCGGGGAGCTGTTTTTT.

The V call is TRBV19, the J call TRBJ2-1, with 13 bases fitting TRBD2. Germline V gene lookup returns CDR1 LNHDA and CDR2 SQIVND (reference sequence). V was pared by 6 bases and J by 2 bases, with 13 bases of the junction left unmatched. The CDR3 loop spans 19 amino acids. For the CDR3, the DNA is TGTGCCAGTAGCGGGACCGGGACTAGCGGGATAATGGCCTACAATGAGCAGTTCTTC. Its protein is CASSGTGTSGIMAYNEQFF.

The CDR3 protein is CACMTGGETQYF. The DNA for the CDR3 is TGTGCCTGTATGACAGGGGGAGAGACCCAGTACTTC. The chain combines TRBV30 with TRBJ2-5; TRBD1 matches 9 bases. Unmatched junction bases numbered 3, after V lost 6 bases and J lost 4 bases. Per the germline V gene, CDR1 is GTSNPN and CDR2 is SVGIG (reference sequence). This CDR3 is 12 amino acids long.

The V gene is TRBV3-1 (or the pseudogene TRBV3-2), the J gene TRBJ2-1, with 9 bases lining up with TRBD2. Trimming at V came to 3 bases and at J to 9 bases, leaving 0 bases not matched to a gene. The CDR3 runs 12 residues. Germline V gives CDR1 LGHDT, CDR2 YNNKEL (reference sequence). The CDR3 sequence is CASSHSGGEQFF. CDR3 coding DNA: TGTGCCAGCAGCCATAGCGGGGGTGAGCAGTTCTTC.